A single sample gave rise to the 9 T cell receptor beta chains below, sequenced in a study of Ad26.COV2.S vaccination and SARS-CoV-2 variants. TCRdb keeps only in-frame clones here, not all; method: immunoSEQ multiplex PCR. Found here are over 110,000 clones, more than 80% of them singletons; the top ten hold 4.5% to 6%. The sequencing here drew on peripheral blood, taken after recovery from COVID-19. The receptors were sampled from a human donor who had recovered from COVID-19.

This clone is a singleton in its sample. J is TRBJ1-2 and V is TRBV28; 9 bases align to TRBD1. The length of the CDR3 is 17 residues. V dropped 3 bases and J dropped 0; count of bases not matched to a gene: 8. CDR1 and CDR2 from the germline V gene are MDHEN and SYDVKM. In DNA, the CDR3 is TGTGCCAGCAGTTTCCCGGGACAGGGAATGGCTAACTATGGCTACACCTTC. This gives the protein CASSFPGQGMANYGYTF.

The chain has TRBV10-3 and TRBJ1-2, with D maybe TRBD1 (6 bases). Germline assignment: CDR1 ENHRY and CDR2 SYGVKD. CDR3 length: 15 amino acids. The germline V and J ends were trimmed by 0 bases and 4 bases, with 12 bases remaining between them. The CDR3 reads CAISESRIRGYGYTF. CDR3 nucleotides: TGTGCCATCAGTGAGTCGAGAATCAGGGGCTATGGCTACACCTTC.

The chain couples TRBV27 to TRBJ1-1; tentative D call: TRBD1 (5 bases). The CDR3 length is 15 residues. Per the germline V gene, CDR1 is MNHEY and CDR2 is SMNVEV (reference sequence). Between the trimmed V and J ends, which lost 3 bases and 3 bases, there was a span of 14 bases. The CDR3: CASSLLQGLYTEAFF. CDR3 bases: TGTGCCAGCAGTTTGCTCCAGGGATTGTACACTGAAGCTTTCTTT.

The chain joins TRBV5-8 to TRBJ1-2; D might be TRBD1 (6 bases). This CDR3 region has 16 residues. Germline V gives CDR1 SGHTS, CDR2 YDEGEE. The germline V and J ends were trimmed by 4 bases and 0 bases, with 16 bases remaining between them. CDR3 in amino acids: CASSVPGHLSNYGYTF. The CDR3, as DNA: TGTGCCAGCAGCGTACCGGGACATTTATCTAACTATGGCTACACCTTC.

The chain joins TRBV6-5 to TRBJ2-5; tentatively, D is TRBD1 (6 bases). With 6 bases removed from V and 2 bases from J, the gap between germline ends came to 16 bases. The CDR3 loop spans 15 amino acids. The germline V gene encodes CDR1 MNHEY and CDR2 SVGAGI. CDR3 protein: CASRHRDNLQETQYF. Here the CDR3 DNA reads TGTGCCAGCAGACACCGGGACAACCTACAAGAGACCCAGTACTTC.

The sample holds one count of this clone. The junction and the germline gene differ at one end; a read error may be behind it. This chain connects TRBV7-2 to TRBJ2-6, with 14 bases aligning to TRBD2. Germline lookup yields CDR1 SGHTA and CDR2 FQGNSA. CDR3 length equals 12 residues. The CDR3 here is CASTLTSGGANF. Written as DNA, the CDR3 is TGTGCCAGCACCCTGACTAGCGGGGGGGCAAATTTC.

The CDR3 bases are TGTGCCAGCAGCTCCGCCCCGGGACTAGCCCCGGTGGGGTCAGATACGCAGTATTTT. Its protein is CASSSAPGLAPVGSDTQYF. The chain couples TRBV5-4 to TRBJ2-3, with 9 bases identical to TRBD2. J gave up 4 bases and V 3 bases, and 18 bases lay outside the gene matches. There are 19 residues in the CDR3. Germline V gene data show CDR1 as SGHNT and CDR2 as YYREEE (reference sequence).

This clone was counted once. The chain uses TRBV5-1 and TRBJ2-5; TRBD1 is a possible D gene (6 bases). The CDR3 runs to 14 residues. Trimming removed 3 bases from V and 0 bases from J, with 9 bases in between. The germline gives CDR1 SGHRS, CDR2 YFSETQ. CDR3: CASSSGTYQETQYF. CDR3 DNA: TGCGCCAGCAGCTCCGGGACATACCAAGAGACCCAGTACTTC.

This clone was recorded only once. The chain links TRBV11-2 to TRBJ2-2; 11 bases are a match to TRBD1. After removal of 1 base from V and 5 bases from J, the junction contained 6 bases not matched to a gene. Germline V gives CDR1 SGHAT, CDR2 FQNNGV. The CDR3 covers 17 residues. In nucleotides, the CDR3 is TGTGCCAGCAGCTTAGGAAGGACAGGGGGCCGTACCGGGGAGCTGTTTTTT. Translation: CASSLGRTGGRTGELFF.